The 32 T cell receptor beta chains given below trace back to one sample, sequenced in a study of blood T cell repertoires in COVID-19 (dated by TCRdb to about 2020). Library method: the immunoSEQ multiplex PCR assay. Imported from immuneACCESS, the table was reduced by TCRdb to in-frame sequences with V and J called. These copies leave out some clones; in studies compared against another copy, an unresolved V gene accounts for under half, and the cause of the remainder is not known. The sample table lists about 480,000 clones, around 88% of them with a count of one. The ten largest clones add up to approximately 12% of the sample. The specimen sequenced was peripheral blood. All receptors derive from a woman between 50 and 59 years old with COVID-19, enrolled during active disease.

The chain uses TRBV19 and TRBJ2-7; 7 bases are shared with TRBD2. This CDR3 has 14 amino acids. V lost 0 bases, J lost 1 base, and 0 bases stayed unmatched. CDR1 LNHDA and CDR2 SQIVND come from the germline V gene (reference sequence). The DNA for the CDR3 is TGTGCCAGTAGTATAGACGGGGGGTCCTACGAGCAGTACTTC. As protein: CASSIDGGSYEQYF.

About this clone itself: The sample holds other DNA sequences that translate to the same CDR3. The gene calls are TRBV28 and TRBJ2-2, with D tentatively TRBD1 (6 bases). Germline CDR1 is MDHEN and CDR2 is SYDVKM. The CDR3 has 14 amino acids. Trimming pared 6 bases from V and 0 bases from J, leaving 8 bases between. The CDR3 region is CASRDSPNTGELFF. The CDR3 nucleotides read TGTGCCAGCAGGGACAGCCCGAACACCGGGGAGCTGTTTTTT.

The gene calls are TRBV27 and TRBJ1-2, with D tentatively TRBD1 (5 bases). CDR3 size: 12 residues. V was pared by 5 bases and J by 3 bases, with 7 bases between. Germline V gives CDR1 MNHEY, CDR2 SMNVEV (reference sequence). This chain's CDR3 is CASSDRYYGYTF. The CDR3 bases are TGTGCCAGCAGTGACAGATACTATGGCTACACCTTC.

The CDR3 nucleotides are TGTGCCAGCAGTGAACAGGGCCCACAAAATCAGCCCCAGCATTTT. As protein: CASSEQGPQNQPQHF. The chain is built from TRBV2 and TRBJ1-5, with a weak D call TRBD1 (5 bases). Germline CDR1 and CDR2: SNHLY and FYNNEI. The ends were cut back, 2 bases at V and 4 bases at J, with 12 bases in the middle. The CDR3 runs to 15 residues.

V is TRBV6-5 and J is TRBJ1-3; 7 bases are a match to TRBD1. CDR1 and CDR2 (germline): MNHEY, SVGAGI. Trimming at V came to 6 bases and at J to 3 bases, leaving 5 bases not matched to a gene. CDR3 length: 14 amino acids. The CDR3 bases are TGTGCCAGCAGCAGACAGGGAGGTGGAAACACCATATATTTT. Residues: CASSRQGGGNTIYF.

The chain has TRBV2 and TRBJ2-1; D perhaps matches TRBD2 (6 bases). This CDR3 comprises 15 residues. Germline CDR1 is SNHLY and CDR2 is FYNNEI. V shed 4 bases and J shed 4 bases, with 14 bases lying between them. The CDR3 DNA reads TGTGCCAGCAGTGGGTTGGCGGGGCGATACAATGAGCAGTTCTTC. The encoded protein is CASSGLAGRYNEQFF.

This clone has just one count. V is TRBV5-1 and J is TRBJ2-1; D may be TRBD1 (6 bases). Trimming pared 0 bases from V and 8 bases from J, leaving 12 bases between. Germline V gene data show CDR1 as SGHRS and CDR2 as YFSETQ. The CDR3 is 14 amino acids. CDR3 amino acids: CASSLEGVPDEQFF. CDR3 DNA: TGCGCCAGCAGCTTGGAGGGGGTCCCTGATGAGCAGTTCTTC.

The chain employs TRBV5-4 and TRBJ1-2, with 9 bases aligning to TRBD1. There are 15 residues in the CDR3. CDR1 SGHNT and CDR2 YYREEE come from the germline V gene (reference sequence). With V trimmed by 1 base and J by 6 bases, 7 bases remained unmatched. The CDR3 sequence is CASSLIAQGADGYTF. Here the CDR3 DNA reads TGTGCCAGCAGCTTGATAGCACAGGGGGCTGATGGCTACACCTTC.

J is TRBJ2-7 and V is TRBV6-1, with 8 bases aligning to TRBD1. Trimming took 1 base from V and 0 from J; bases not matched to a gene: 8. The CDR3 has 17 residues. Germline loops: CDR1 MNHNS, CDR2 SASEGT. CDR3 loop: CASSEDGHRGSSYEQYF. In DNA, the CDR3 is TGTGCCAGCAGTGAAGATGGGCACAGGGGGAGCTCCTACGAGCAGTACTTC.

This chain joins TRBV7-9 and TRBJ2-3; 10 nucleotides line up with TRBD2. The CDR3 has 15 amino acids. CDR1 is SEHNR and CDR2 is FQNEAQ in the germline V gene (reference sequence). Trimming removed 5 bases from V and 4 bases from J; junction bases left unmatched: 6. The chain's CDR3 is CASSASGGASDTQYF. In nucleotides, the CDR3 is TGTGCCAGCAGCGCGAGCGGGGGGGCCTCAGATACGCAGTATTTT.

CDR3 residues: CASSSLGRLAGDGETQYF. In DNA form, the CDR3 reads TGTGCCAGCAGTTCCCTGGGAAGACTAGCGGGGGATGGGGAGACCCAGTACTTC. The chain has TRBV27 and TRBJ2-5; 12 bases line up with TRBD2. The length of the CDR3 is 18 residues. The germline V gene encodes CDR1 MNHEY and CDR2 SMNVEV (reference sequence). With 4 bases clipped from V and 5 bases from J, the junction kept 14 bases outside the gene matches.

The chain employs TRBV29-1 and TRBJ1-1; 7 positions match TRBD1. The germline V gene has CDR1 SQVTM and CDR2 ANQGSEA. The CDR3 runs 12 residues. After removal of 6 bases from V and 4 bases from J, the junction contained 5 bases not matched to a gene. CDR3 bases: TGCAGCGTGGTGCACAGGGGCACTGAAGCTTTCTTT. It encodes CSVVHRGTEAFF.

The rearrangement joins TRBV13 to TRBJ1-2, with TRBD1 identical over 8 bases. The CDR3 extends over 15 amino acids. With 6 bases clipped from V and 2 bases from J, the junction kept 8 bases outside the gene matches. CDR1 and CDR2 (germline): PRHDT, FYEKMQ (reference sequence). This CDR3 reads CASSSVGQGNYGYTF. The CDR3 region has the DNA TGTGCCAGCAGTTCGGTAGGACAGGGAAACTATGGCTACACCTTC.

This chain links TRBV3-1 (or the pseudogene TRBV3-2) with TRBJ2-7; 11 bases agree with TRBD1. CDR1 is LGHDT, CDR2 YNNKEL, per germline (reference sequence). This CDR3 region has 15 residues. The J segment lost 7 bases and the V segment lost 4 bases, leaving 9 bases of the junction unmatched. CDR3 sequence: CASSRQRTGGEEQYF. As DNA, the CDR3 is TGTGCCAGCAGCCGACAAAGGACAGGGGGCGAGGAGCAGTACTTC.

This clone was picked up a small number of times. V and J are TRBV7-9 and TRBJ1-1; unclear D gene. Germline assignment: CDR1 SEHNR and CDR2 FQNEAQ (reference sequence). V lost 0 bases, J lost 4 bases, and 18 bases lay in between. The CDR3 extends over 17 amino acids. The CDR3 sequence is CASSLALVVGPSTEAFF. CDR3 DNA: TGTGCCAGCAGCTTAGCGCTAGTGGTAGGTCCCTCCACTGAAGCTTTCTTT.

The chain employs TRBV5-1 and TRBJ1-1, with TRBD1 identical over 11 bases. There are 16 residues in the CDR3. The ends lost 0 bases at V and 7 bases at J; junction bases unmatched: 8. Germline lookup yields CDR1 SGHRS and CDR2 YFSETQ. In DNA, the CDR3 is TGCGCCAGCAGCTTGGAGGGACAGGGGGGAAAATTTGAAGCTTTCTTT. Its translation: CASSLEGQGGKFEAFF. Drawing the rest from reference TRBV5-1 and TRBJ1-1, the complete variable domain is KAGVTQTPRYLIKTRGQQVTLSCSPISGHRSVSWYQQTPGQGLQFLFEYFSETQRNKGNFPGRFSGRQFSNSRSEMNVSTLELGDSALYLCASSLEGQGGKFEAFFGQGTRLTVV.

The sample holds a few counts of this clone. The rearrangement links TRBV19 to TRBJ1-2, with D uncertain. V dropped 4 bases and J dropped 5 bases, with 14 bases sitting between them. The CDR3 totals 14 residues. The germline V gene has CDR1 LNHDA and CDR2 SQIVND (reference sequence). CDR3 region: CASSTPLGLYGYTF. Written as DNA, the CDR3 is TGTGCCAGTAGTACCCCCCTTGGACTGTATGGCTACACCTTC.

This clone appeared a single time. The chain uses TRBV7-9 and TRBJ1-1; 7 bases agree with TRBD1. Per germline, CDR1 SEHNR and CDR2 FQNEAQ (reference sequence). The CDR3 extends over 14 amino acids. V was pared by 3 bases and J by 4 bases, with 5 bases of the junction left unmatched. The CDR3 bases are TGTGCCAGCAGCTTGGAGGGGGCGGTCACTGAAGCTTTCTTT. It is translated as CASSLEGAVTEAFF.

The gene calls are TRBV13 and TRBJ1-2; 7 nucleotides agree with TRBD1. The germline gives CDR1 PRHDT, CDR2 FYEKMQ (reference sequence). V was pared by 4 bases and J by 5 bases, with 7 bases of the junction left unmatched. This CDR3 comprises 14 residues. The CDR3 reads CASSYRTGPYGYTF. As DNA, the CDR3 is TGTGCCAGCAGCTACCGGACAGGTCCGTATGGCTACACCTTC. The full variable domain, in which reference TRBV13 and TRBJ1-2 provide the parts outside the CDR3, is AAGVIQSPRHLIKEKRETATLKCYPIPRHDTVYWYQQGPGQDPQFLISFYEKMQSDKGSIPDRFSAQQFSDYHSELNMSSLELGDSALYFCASSYRTGPYGYTFGSGTRLTVV.

The chain has TRBV4-1 and TRBJ1-5, with D hard to call. Germline assignment: CDR1 MGHRA and CDR2 YSYEKL. V lost 1 base and J lost 3, with 10 bases in between. The CDR3 spans 15 residues. The CDR3 spells CASSQVAASNQPQHF. The DNA of the CDR3 is TGCGCCAGCAGCCAAGTGGCGGCATCCAATCAGCCCCAGCATTTT.

In its sample, this clone was seen a few times. The chain is built from TRBV19 and TRBJ1-2; D ambiguous. This CDR3 is 13 amino acids long. CDR1 and CDR2 (germline): LNHDA, SQIVND (reference sequence). V was shortened by 3 bases and J by 8 bases, with 13 bases between the two germline ends. The CDR3 sequence is CASSMGGTEGYTF. In DNA form, the CDR3 reads TGTGCCAGTAGTATGGGAGGAACGGAGGGCTACACCTTC.

This chain links TRBV29-1 with TRBJ1-1; D is ambiguous. V lost 7 bases, J lost 1 base, and 13 bases lay in between. CDR1 and CDR2 from the germline V gene are SQVTM and ANQGSEA. The CDR3 length is 13 residues. The CDR3 DNA follows: TGCAGCGCTCACTCTCCCTCGAACACTGAAGCTTTCTTT. Protein product: CSAHSPSNTEAFF.

V is TRBV20-1 and J is TRBJ1-5; weak D call: TRBD1 (6 bases). The CDR3 spans 14 residues. The V end was cut by 3 bases, the J end by 4 bases, with 13 bases between. In germline, CDR1 is DFQATT, CDR2 SNEGSKA (reference sequence). The CDR3 coding sequence is TGCAGTGCTAGTCGCAGGGGCAAGAATCAGCCCCAGCATTTT. It encodes CSASRRGKNQPQHF.

The chain recombines TRBV18 with TRBJ2-5; D might be TRBD1 (5 bases). This CDR3 region has 15 residues. Germline CDR1 and CDR2: KGHSH and LQKENI. V lost 3 bases, J lost 3 bases, and 14 bases lay in between. DNA for the CDR3: TGTGCCAGCTCACCCAATACAGGTTCAGAAGAGACCCAGTACTTC. Protein product: CASSPNTGSEETQYF.

The V gene is TRBV2, the J gene TRBJ2-7, with D possibly matching TRBD1 (5 bases). CDR1 and CDR2 (germline): SNHLY, FYNNEI. The CDR3 length is 14 residues. V was clipped by 2 bases and J by 6 bases, with 14 bases between them. CDR3 nucleotide sequence: TGTGCCAGCAGTGAAAGCAGGGTTGTTCTCGAGCAGTACTTC. It translates to CASSESRVVLEQYF.

The rearrangement joins TRBV29-1 to TRBJ2-7; 10 positions agree with TRBD1. The V and J ends lost 4 bases and 6 bases, in that order; junction bases with no gene match: 12. The germline V gene encodes CDR1 SQVTM and CDR2 ANQGSEA. The CDR3 extends over 15 amino acids. CDR3 nucleotides: TGCAGCGTTGGAAAAATTGGGACAGGGGAAGGCGAGCAGTACTTC. The encoded protein is CSVGKIGTGEGEQYF.

This clone came up once. The chain links TRBV30 to TRBJ2-1, with TRBD2 as a possible D gene (6 bases). The germline V and J ends were trimmed by 0 bases and 0 bases, with 12 bases remaining between them. The CDR3 has 16 amino acids. The germline gives CDR1 GTSNPN, CDR2 SVGIG (reference sequence). The CDR3 DNA sequence: TGTGCCTGGAGTGTACGGGGGTCCCGCTCCTACAATGAGCAGTTCTTC. It translates to CAWSVRGSRSYNEQFF.

The gene calls are TRBV13 and TRBJ2-1, with 8 bases identical to TRBD2. The V gene's germline CDR1 is PRHDT and CDR2 FYEKMQ (reference sequence). The CDR3 is made up of 15 amino acids. V trimming: 3 bases; J trimming: 8 bases; junction bases outside the gene matches: 9. The CDR3 region has the DNA TGTGCCAGCAGCTTTGGGAGCGGGGGAGGCCATGAGCAGTTCTTC. Its translation: CASSFGSGGGHEQFF.

The V gene is TRBV6-1, the J gene TRBJ2-3; 13 positions agree with TRBD2. The germline gives CDR1 MNHNS, CDR2 SASEGT. This CDR3 is 16 amino acids long. The ends lost 2 bases at V and 5 bases at J; junction bases unmatched: 4. CDR3 sequence: CASSEWTSGGIDTQYF. The CDR3 DNA reads as TGTGCCAGCAGTGAATGGACTAGCGGGGGAATAGATACGCAGTATTTT.

CDR3 sequence (DNA): TGTGCCAGCAGCCCGGGGACCGGGGAGCTGTTTTTT. It yields the protein CASSPGTGELFF. The chain links TRBV5-4 to TRBJ2-2; weak D call: TRBD2 (5 bases). The CDR3 sequence is 12 residues long. Looked up from germline, CDR1 is SGHNT and CDR2 is YYREEE (reference sequence). Trimming left V 4 bases short and J 5 bases short, with 6 bases between.

CDR3 bases: TGTGCCAGCAGCCCAGGACTAGCGGGGGGGCTGACAGATACGCAGTATTTT. It codes for CASSPGLAGGLTDTQYF. The chain joins TRBV3-1 (or the pseudogene TRBV3-2) to TRBJ2-3; TRBD2 aligns across 15 bases. J was trimmed by 3 bases and V by 4 bases; bases with no gene match: 5. Germline values: CDR1 LGHDT, CDR2 YNNKEL (reference sequence). CDR3 size: 17 residues.

This sequence joins TRBV10-3 and TRBJ1-3, with 8 bases identical to TRBD1. Germline values: CDR1 ENHRY, CDR2 SYGVKD. This CDR3 is built from 15 residues. Trimming took 6 bases from V and 6 from J; bases not matched to a gene: 10. The DNA for the CDR3 is TGTGCCATCAGCTTCTCGACAGGGGTCGAAAACACCATATATTTT. Translation gives CAISFSTGVENTIYF.